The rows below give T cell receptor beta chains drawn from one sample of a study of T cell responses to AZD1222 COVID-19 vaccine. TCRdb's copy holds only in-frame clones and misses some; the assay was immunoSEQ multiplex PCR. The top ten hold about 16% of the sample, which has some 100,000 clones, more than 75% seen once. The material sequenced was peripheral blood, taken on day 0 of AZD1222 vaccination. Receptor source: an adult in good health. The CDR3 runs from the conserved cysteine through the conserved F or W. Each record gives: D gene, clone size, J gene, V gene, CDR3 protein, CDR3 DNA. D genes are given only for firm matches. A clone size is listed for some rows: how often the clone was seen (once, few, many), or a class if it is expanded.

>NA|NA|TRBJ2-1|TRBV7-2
CASRPDRGGYNEQFF
TGTGCCAGCAGACCTGACAGGGGAGGGTACAATGAGCAGTTCTTC
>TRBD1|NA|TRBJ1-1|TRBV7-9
CASSVGTENTEAFF
TGTGCCAGCAGCGTCGGGACAGAGAACACTGAAGCTTTCTTT
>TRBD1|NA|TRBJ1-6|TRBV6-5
CASGDSSYNSPLHF
TGTGCCAGCGGGGACAGCTCCTATAATTCACCCCTCCACTTT
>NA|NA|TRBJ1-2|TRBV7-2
CASSLARAGPGGYTF
TGTGCCAGCAGCTTAGCTAGAGCAGGGCCGGGAGGCTACACCTTC
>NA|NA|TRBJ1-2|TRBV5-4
CASSSIGGYTF
TGTGCCAGCAGCTCCATAGGGGGCTACACCTTC
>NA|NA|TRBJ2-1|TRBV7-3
CASSSQLGEQFF
TGTGCCAGCAGCTCCCAACTAGGAGAGCAGTTCTTC
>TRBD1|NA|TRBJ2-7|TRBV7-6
CASSSGQSPNYEQYF
TGTGCCAGCAGCTCGGGACAGTCCCCCAACTACGAGCAGTACTTC
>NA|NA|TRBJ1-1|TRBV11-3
CASSLGAGNTEAFF
TGTGCCAGCAGTTTGGGGGCGGGGAACACTGAAGCTTTCTTT
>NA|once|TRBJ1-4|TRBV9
CASSAGANEKLFF
TGTGCCAGCAGCGCCGGGGCTAATGAAAAACTGTTTTTT
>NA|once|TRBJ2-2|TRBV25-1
CASALPGELFF
TGTGCCAGCGCTCTCCCCGGGGAGCTGTTTTTT
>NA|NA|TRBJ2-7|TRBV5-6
CASSSRPAGNREQYF
TGTGCCAGCAGCTCCCGCCCGGCAGGGAATCGCGAGCAGTACTTC
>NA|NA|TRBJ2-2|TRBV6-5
CASSYSGTGELFF
TGTGCCAGCAGTTACAGCGGGACCGGGGAGCTGTTTTTT
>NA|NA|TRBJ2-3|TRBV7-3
CASSRASTDTQYF
TGTGCCAGCAGTCGTGCTAGCACAGATACGCAGTATTTT
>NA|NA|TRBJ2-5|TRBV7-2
CASSLDRREIQYF
TGTGCCAGCAGCTTAGATAGAAGAGAGATCCAGTACTTC
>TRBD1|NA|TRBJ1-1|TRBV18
CASSPQGAGGETEAFF
TGTGCCAGCTCACCACAGGGGGCCGGAGGGGAAACTGAAGCTTTCTTT
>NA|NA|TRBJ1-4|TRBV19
CASSFWNEKLFF
TGTGCCAGTAGTTTTTGGAATGAAAAACTGTTTTTT
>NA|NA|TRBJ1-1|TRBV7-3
CASSPAGRGGTEAFF
TGTGCCAGCAGCCCCGCAGGGAGGGGAGGGACTGAAGCTTTCTTT
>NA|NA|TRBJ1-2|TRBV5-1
CASSLAGTYGYTF
TGCGCCAGCAGCTTGGCCGGGACCTATGGCTACACCTTC
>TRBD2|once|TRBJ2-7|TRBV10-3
CAIRGTSGYEQYF
TGTGCCATCAGAGGGACTAGCGGATACGAGCAGTACTTC
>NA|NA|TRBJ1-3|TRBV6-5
CASSYGVNSGNTIYF
TGTGCCAGCAGTTACGGGGTGAACTCTGGAAACACCATATATTTT
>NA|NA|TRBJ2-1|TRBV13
CASSQQGTEQFF
TGTGCCAGCAGCCAACAGGGCACTGAGCAGTTCTTC
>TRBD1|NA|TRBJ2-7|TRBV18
CASSPDIGQGSHEQYF
TGTGCCAGCTCACCGGACATAGGACAGGGTTCCCACGAGCAGTACTTC
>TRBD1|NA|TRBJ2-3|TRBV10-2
CASKAGGGTDTQYF
TGCGCCAGCAAGGCAGGGGGCGGCACAGATACGCAGTATTTT
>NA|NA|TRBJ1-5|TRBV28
CASRRGRLRSNQPQHF
TGTGCCAGCAGACGGGGACGTCTTAGGAGCAATCAGCCCCAGCATTTT
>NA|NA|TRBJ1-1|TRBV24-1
CATSSGANTEAFF
TGTGCCACCAGTTCGGGAGCGAACACTGAAGCTTTCTTT
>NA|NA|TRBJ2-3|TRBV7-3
CASSLTRDTDTQYF
TGTGCCAGCAGCTTAACCCGGGACACAGATACGCAGTATTTT
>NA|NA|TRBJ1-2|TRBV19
CASMSPFPEAAGYTF
TGTGCCAGTATGAGTCCCTTCCCAGAGGCAGCTGGCTACACCTTC
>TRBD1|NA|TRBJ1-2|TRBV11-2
CASSPGTGSYGYTF
TGTGCCAGCAGCCCCGGGACAGGGTCCTATGGCTACACCTTC
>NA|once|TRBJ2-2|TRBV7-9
CASSFGATGELFF
TGTGCCAGCAGCTTCGGAGCCACCGGGGAGCTGTTTTTT
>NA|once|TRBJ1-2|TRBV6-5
CASSYSRQAYGYTF
TGTGCCAGCAGTTACTCGAGGCAGGCCTATGGCTACACCTTC
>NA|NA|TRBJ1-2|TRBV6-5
CASSFAPETSNYGYTF
TGTGCCAGCAGTTTTGCCCCAGAGACCAGTAACTATGGCTACACCTTC
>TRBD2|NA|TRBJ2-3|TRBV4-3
CASSQVTTSGSYLSTDTQYF
TGCGCCAGCAGCCAAGTAACCACTAGCGGGAGCTACCTTAGCACAGATACGCAGTATTTT
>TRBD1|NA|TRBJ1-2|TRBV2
CASHWTGGYGYTF
TGTGCCAGTCACTGGACAGGGGGATATGGCTACACCTTC
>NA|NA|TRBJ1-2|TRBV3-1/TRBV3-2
CASTLGERPNYGYTF
TGTGCCAGCACCCTGGGGGAGCGACCCAACTATGGCTACACCTTC
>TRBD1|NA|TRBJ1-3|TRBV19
CASSTGQAPGNTIYF
TGTGCCAGTAGTACCGGACAGGCCCCTGGAAACACCATATATTTT
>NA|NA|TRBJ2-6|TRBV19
CASSRSRGQRNSGANVLTF
TGTGCCAGTAGTAGATCCAGAGGACAGCGCAACTCTGGGGCCAACGTCCTGACTTTC
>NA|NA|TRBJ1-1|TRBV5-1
CASREDVNTEAFF
TGCGCCAGCAGAGAGGACGTTAACACTGAAGCTTTCTTT
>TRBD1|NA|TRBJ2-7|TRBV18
CASSPQGTGDYEQYF
TGTGCCAGCTCACCACAAGGGACAGGGGACTACGAGCAGTACTTC
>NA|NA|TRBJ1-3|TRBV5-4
CASSSPQGLGGNTIYF
TGTGCCAGCAGCTCCCCTCAGGGATTGGGGGGAAACACCATATATTTT
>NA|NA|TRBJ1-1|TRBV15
CATSRGAGAVTEAFF
TGTGCCACCAGCAGAGGGGCGGGCGCGGTCACTGAAGCTTTCTTT
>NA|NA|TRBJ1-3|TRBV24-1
CATSDFGQASGNTIYF
TGTGCCACCAGTGATTTCGGCCAGGCCTCTGGAAACACCATATATTTT
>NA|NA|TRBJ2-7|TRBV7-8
CASSLLERSYEQYF
TGTGCCAGCAGCTTATTGGAGAGATCCTACGAGCAGTACTTC